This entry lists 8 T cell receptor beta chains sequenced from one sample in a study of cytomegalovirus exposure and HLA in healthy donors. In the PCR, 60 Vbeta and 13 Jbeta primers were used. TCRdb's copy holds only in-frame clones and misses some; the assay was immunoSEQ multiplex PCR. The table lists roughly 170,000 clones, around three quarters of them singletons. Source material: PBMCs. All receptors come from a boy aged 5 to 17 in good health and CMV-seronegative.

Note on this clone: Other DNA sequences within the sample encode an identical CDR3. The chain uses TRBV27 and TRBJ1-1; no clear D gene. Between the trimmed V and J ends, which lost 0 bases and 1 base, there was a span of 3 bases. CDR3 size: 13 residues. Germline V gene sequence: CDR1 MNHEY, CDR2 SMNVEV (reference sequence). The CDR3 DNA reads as TGTGCCAGCAGTTTATCCCGGAACACTGAAGCTTTCTTT. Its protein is CASSLSRNTEAFF.

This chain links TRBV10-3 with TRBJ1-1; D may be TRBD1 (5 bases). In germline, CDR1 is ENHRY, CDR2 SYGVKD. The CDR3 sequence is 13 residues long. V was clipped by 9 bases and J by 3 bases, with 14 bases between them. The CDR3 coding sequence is TGTGCCATTCAGAAGGGGTCGGACACTGAAGCTTTCTTT. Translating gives CAIQKGSDTEAFF.

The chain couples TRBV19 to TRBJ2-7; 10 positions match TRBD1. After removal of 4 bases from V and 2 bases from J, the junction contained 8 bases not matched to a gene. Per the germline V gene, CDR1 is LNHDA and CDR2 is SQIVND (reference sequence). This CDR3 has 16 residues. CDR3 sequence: CASSNKGGTGAYEQYF. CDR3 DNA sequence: TGTGCCAGTAGTAACAAAGGCGGGACAGGGGCCTACGAGCAGTACTTC.

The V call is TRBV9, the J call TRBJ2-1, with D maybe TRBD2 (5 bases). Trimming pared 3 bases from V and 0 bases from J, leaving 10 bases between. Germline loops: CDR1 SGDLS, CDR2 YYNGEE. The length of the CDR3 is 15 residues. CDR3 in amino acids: CASSDGLTSYNEQFF. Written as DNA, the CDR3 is TGTGCCAGCAGCGACGGACTTACCTCCTACAATGAGCAGTTCTTC.

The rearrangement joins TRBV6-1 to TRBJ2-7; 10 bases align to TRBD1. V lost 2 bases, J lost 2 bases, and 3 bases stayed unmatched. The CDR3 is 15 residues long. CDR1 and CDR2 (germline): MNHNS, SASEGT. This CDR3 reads CASSEWGTGAYEQYF. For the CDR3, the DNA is TGTGCCAGCAGTGAATGGGGGACAGGGGCCTACGAGCAGTACTTC.

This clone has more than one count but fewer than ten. The CDR3 nucleotides read TGTGCCAGCAGTGAAGTGGGAAGGGGGTATCAGCCCCAGCATTTT. This sequence encodes CASSEVGRGYQPQHF. This chain joins TRBV2 and TRBJ1-5; D is perhaps TRBD1 (6 bases). Germline V CDR1 and CDR2: SNHLY, FYNNEI. CDR3 length: 15 residues. Trimming stripped 1 base from V and 5 bases from J, with 12 bases between.

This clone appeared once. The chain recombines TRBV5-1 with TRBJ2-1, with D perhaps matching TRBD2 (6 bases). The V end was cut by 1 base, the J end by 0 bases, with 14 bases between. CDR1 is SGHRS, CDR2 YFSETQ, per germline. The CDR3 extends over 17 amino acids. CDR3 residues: CASSLITGASSYNEQFF. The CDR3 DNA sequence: TGCGCCAGCAGCTTGATTACGGGAGCGAGCTCCTACAATGAGCAGTTCTTC.

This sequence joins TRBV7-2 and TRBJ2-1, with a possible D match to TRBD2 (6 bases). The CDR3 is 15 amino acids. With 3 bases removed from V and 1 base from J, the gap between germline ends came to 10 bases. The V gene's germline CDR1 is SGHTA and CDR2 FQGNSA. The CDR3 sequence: CASSFTGDSYNEQFF. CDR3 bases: TGTGCCAGCAGCTTCACGGGAGATTCCTACAATGAGCAGTTCTTC.